Many counts were recorded for the clone carrying this T cell receptor (beta chain). The antigen is unknown. The entry originates in a study of response to subunit inactivated influenza vaccine. Study results and limitations: The authors suggested that few new T cells are recruited per seasonal influenza vaccination.

Germline V gene lookup returns CDR1 MNHEY and CDR2 SVGEGT. This CDR3 spans 13 amino acids. V dropped 2 bases and J dropped 2 bases, with 6 bases sitting between them. TCRdb used MiXCR to reprocess the RT-PCR reads, holding one entry per CDR3 protein. This sample has 540,000 or so distinct CDR3 sequences, with roughly 13% found just once. Sequenced material: PBMCs from blood, taken more than 35 days after vaccination. V and J are TRBV6-2 or TRBV6-3 and TRBJ1-2; D not certain. This TCR was sampled from a man between 50 and 59 years old who received an inactivated influenza vaccine. The CDR3 bases are TGTGCCAGCAGTTACGGGCAGAACTATGGCTACACCTTC. Amino acids: CASSYGQNYGYTF.